The rows below give T cell receptor beta chains drawn from one sample of a study of shared clonotypes between healthy human individuals. Measured with immunoSEQ multiplex PCR; TCRdb has only the in-frame clones, and not every one. The sample lists 500,000 or so clones, approximately 94% seen once, with 0.05% to 0.08% in the top ten. Material: naive CD4+ T cells sorted from blood. Receptors were obtained from a woman aged 25 to 39 in good health. The CDR3 runs from the conserved cysteine through the conserved F or W. D genes are given only for firm matches. Clone size appears in some rows only: once, few, many, or a class for an expanded clone.

v_gene	d_gene	j_gene	abundance	CDR3nt	CDR3aa
TRBV6-1	TRBD2	TRBJ2-1	once	TGTGCCAGCAGTGCGCCGGGACTAGCGGGAAAGTACGAGCAGTTCTTC	CASSAPGLAGKYEQFF
TRBV29-1	NA	TRBJ2-2	NA	TGCAGCGTTGACTTCGTCGGGGAGCTGTTTTTT	CSVDFVGELFF
TRBV19	NA	TRBJ2-6	NA	TGTGCCAGTAGTTTTGCCCTAGAGGGGCCCGTTGACTCTGGGGCCAACGTCCTGACTTTC	CASSFALEGPVDSGANVLTF
TRBV28	TRBD1	TRBJ1-5	NA	TGTGCCAGCAGTTCAGGGGGTACAGTTCAGCCCCAGCATTTT	CASSSGGTVQPQHF
TRBV28	NA	TRBJ2-7	NA	TGTGCCAGCAGGAAAGGGGGGACTCGGGAGCAGTACTTC	CASRKGGTREQYF
TRBV5-1	TRBD2	TRBJ2-7	NA	TGCGCCAGCAGCTCCTGGACTAGCGGGAGCCTAAGAACCTACGAGCAGTACTTC	CASSSWTSGSLRTYEQYF
TRBV5-4	TRBD1	TRBJ2-7	NA	TGTGCCAGCAGCTTAAACCCGGGACAGGAGACCTACGAGCAGTACTTC	CASSLNPGQETYEQYF
TRBV11-3	TRBD2	TRBJ2-1	NA	TGTGCCAGCAGCTTAGGAGGGACTAGCGCCAGTGAGCAGTTCTTC	CASSLGGTSASEQFF
TRBV11-2	NA	TRBJ2-7	NA	TGTGCCAGCAGCGCCGACAGGAGATCCTACGAGCAGTACTTC	CASSADRRSYEQYF
TRBV5-1	NA	TRBJ1-1	NA	TGCGCCAGCAGCTTGGTGGGAGGGGGAAACACTGAAGCTTTCTTT	CASSLVGGGNTEAFF
TRBV6-1	NA	TRBJ2-5	NA	TGTGCCAGCAGTGAACTTCCAGCCGACCGGGAGACCCAGTACTTC	CASSELPADRETQYF
TRBV6-6	TRBD1	TRBJ2-7	NA	TGTGCCAGCAGCCGGCGTGGACAGGGGGGGTACGAGCAGTACTTC	CASSRRGQGGYEQYF
TRBV15	TRBD2	TRBJ2-3	NA	TGTGCCACCAGCAGACCGGCGGGACTAGCGGGAGGGCCAGGTACGCAGTATTTT	CATSRPAGLAGGPGTQYF
TRBV19	NA	TRBJ2-1	NA	TGTGCCAGTAGCAGGGGGGACACAGGGGATGAGCAGTTCTTC	CASSRGDTGDEQFF
TRBV7-9	TRBD2	TRBJ2-5	NA	TGTGCCCACAGCGAGTGGGGAGGGTTACAAGAGACCCAGTACTTC	CAHSEWGGLQETQYF
TRBV6-1	NA	TRBJ2-5	NA	TGTGCCAGCAGGCGGACAGTAATACAAGAGACCCAGTACTTC	CASRRTVIQETQYF
TRBV29-1	NA	TRBJ2-3	NA	TGCAGCGTTGAAGGTTGTCTAACAGATACGCAGTATTTT	CSVEGCLTDTQYF
TRBV18	NA	TRBJ1-3	once	TGTGCCAGCAGACAGCCTAGCTCTGGAAACACCATATATTTT	CASRQPSSGNTIYF
TRBV18	TRBD2	TRBJ2-1	NA	TGTGCCAGCTCACCTACCCGACTAGCGGGAGATCTGAATGAGCAGTTCTTC	CASSPTRLAGDLNEQFF
TRBV28	NA	TRBJ2-1	NA	TGTGCCAGCAGTTTGCCCCCACTCTCTAATGAGCAGTTCTTC	CASSLPPLSNEQFF
TRBV28	NA	TRBJ2-7	once	TGTGCCTGCGGCACAGCCTCCTACGAGCAGTACTTC	CACGTASYEQYF
TRBV5-1	NA	TRBJ1-5	NA	TGCGCCAGCAGCTTGGACAGGGATCAGCCCCAGCATTTT	CASSLDRDQPQHF
TRBV4-1	NA	TRBJ1-1	NA	TGCGCCAGCAGCCGCGACAGACAAACTTTGAACACTGAAGCTTTCTTT	CASSRDRQTLNTEAFF
TRBV7-9	NA	TRBJ2-1	NA	TGTGCCAGCAGCTTAGTAGGCGGATTCAATGAGCAGTTCTTC	CASSLVGGFNEQFF
TRBV6-5	NA	TRBJ2-7	NA	TGTGCCAGCAGTTCCTATCCCGATTCATACGAGCAGTACTTC	CASSSYPDSYEQYF
TRBV14	TRBD1	TRBJ1-2	NA	TGTGCCAGCAGCCAAGGGCCCCTGGGACAGGGATGGTTTGGAATGGGCTATGGCTACACCTTC	CASSQGPLGQGWFGMGYGYTF
TRBV28	NA	TRBJ1-2	NA	TGTGCCAGCAGGCTTAGTACCACAGGCTATGGCTACACCTTC	CASRLSTTGYGYTF
TRBV4-1	NA	TRBJ1-2	NA	TGCGCCAGCAGCCAAGATCGGCAGAACTCTAACTATGGCTACACCTTC	CASSQDRQNSNYGYTF
TRBV7-3	TRBD1	TRBJ1-1	NA	TGTGCCAGCAGCTCCCAACAGGGGGGGGCTGAAGCTTTCTTT	CASSSQQGGAEAFF
TRBV28	NA	TRBJ2-7	NA	TGTGCCAGCGGTTCAGGTCAGCGGGCGGACTACGAGCAGTACTTC	CASGSGQRADYEQYF
TRBV6-5	NA	TRBJ2-3	NA	TGTGCCAGCAGACTCGGGATCACAGATACGCAGTATTTT	CASRLGITDTQYF
TRBV18	TRBD1	TRBJ2-7	NA	TGTGCCAGCTCACCCGGGACAGACTCCTACGAGCAGTACTTC	CASSPGTDSYEQYF
TRBV23-1	NA	TRBJ2-7	NA	TGCGCCAGCAGTCAATCGCGAATAACAGGGCACGAGCAGTACTTC	CASSQSRITGHEQYF
TRBV29-1	NA	TRBJ2-3	NA	TGCAGCGTTGGACAGCGCACAGATACGCAGTATTTT	CSVGQRTDTQYF
TRBV29-1	TRBD2	TRBJ2-7	NA	TGCAGCGTTGGATCTCCTAGCGGGATTCAGTCCGAGCAGTACTTC	CSVGSPSGIQSEQYF